Below are 27 T cell receptor beta chains sequenced from a single sample in a study of shared clonotypes between healthy human individuals. Clones were read by immunoSEQ multiplex PCR, and TCRdb kept only the in-frame ones, dropping some. This sample has about 1 million clones; under 80% occur once, and the top ten carry over 1.3%. Sequenced material: memory CD4+ T cells sorted from blood. Stated subset: CD45RA-negative fraction. Every receptor here comes from a man between 18 and 29 years old in good health.

The chain carries TRBV7-2 and TRBJ2-7, with TRBD1 matching over 7 bases. Germline V lookup: CDR1 SGHTA, CDR2 FQGNSA. The CDR3 covers 14 residues. V lost 4 bases, J lost 2 bases, and 5 bases stayed unmatched. Written as DNA, the CDR3 is TGTGCCAGCAGCTACAGACAGGGCCCCTACGAGCAGTACTTC. This encodes CASSYRQGPYEQYF. The complete variable domain, with remaining parts taken from reference TRBV7-2 and TRBJ2-7, reads GAGVSQSPSNKVTEKGKDVELRCDPISGHTALYWYRQSLGQGLEFLIYFQGNSAPDKSGLPSDRFSAERTGGSVSTLTIQRTQQEDSAVYLCASSYRQGPYEQYFGPGTRLTVT.

This clone has a handful of counts. Here the CDR3 DNA reads TGTGCCAGCAGCTCCGACAGGACTGAAGCTTTCTTT. Protein: CASSSDRTEAFF. V is TRBV11-3 and J is TRBJ1-1; D possibly corresponds to TRBD1 (6 bases). This CDR3 comprises 12 residues. The V and J ends lost 4 bases and 5 bases respectively, with 8 bases between them. Looked up from germline, CDR1 is SGHNT and CDR2 is YENEEA.

This clone was found a few times. The chain carries TRBV6-1 and TRBJ1-2; 8 nucleotides line up with TRBD1. V trimming: 7 bases; J trimming: 6 bases; junction bases outside the gene matches: 10. Looked up from germline, CDR1 is MNHNS and CDR2 is SASEGT. The CDR3 contains 14 residues. The chain's CDR3 is CASIRQGISDGYTF. In nucleotides, the CDR3 is TGTGCCAGCATCCGACAGGGGATATCGGATGGCTACACCTTC.

The CDR3 sequence is CASSERFYEQYF. For the CDR3, the DNA is TGTGCCAGCAGTGAACGTTTCTACGAGCAGTACTTC. The chain joins TRBV6-1 to TRBJ2-7; no firm D call. The CDR3 length is 12 residues. The germline gives CDR1 MNHNS, CDR2 SASEGT. Between the trimmed V and J ends, which lost 2 bases and 3 bases, there was a span of 5 bases.

The V and J genes are TRBV5-1 and TRBJ2-7; TRBD1 matches 8 bases. The V gene end was trimmed by 4 bases and the J gene end by 6 bases; junction bases not matched to a gene: 12. The CDR3 contains 15 residues. CDR1 and CDR2 from the germline V gene are SGHRS and YFSETQ. This CDR3 is CASSPPNQGAPEQYF. In DNA form, the CDR3 reads TGCGCCAGCAGCCCCCCTAATCAGGGGGCGCCCGAGCAGTACTTC.

The chain carries TRBV4-2 and TRBJ2-1, with D unresolved. From germline, CDR1 is LGHNA and CDR2 YNFKEQ. The V end lost 5 bases, the J end lost 8 bases, and 19 bases lay between the germline ends. The CDR3 contains 15 residues. CDR3 protein: CASSRDSTGQYEQFF. CDR3 sequence (DNA): TGTGCCAGCAGCAGGGATAGCACCGGGCAATATGAGCAGTTCTTC.

This chain connects TRBV20-1 to TRBJ1-1; no definite D call. This CDR3 has 11 residues. V gave up 5 bases and J gave up 5 bases, with 9 bases separating them. From germline, CDR1 is DFQATT and CDR2 SNEGSKA (reference sequence). DNA for the CDR3: TGCAGTGCTTGGCGAGGGACTGAAGCTTTCTTT. Translation gives CSAWRGTEAFF.

The chain combines TRBV2 with TRBJ2-7, with TRBD2 identical over 12 bases. This CDR3 region has 13 residues. The germline V gene has CDR1 SNHLY and CDR2 FYNNEI. V lost 10 bases, J lost 2 bases, and 3 bases stayed unmatched. The CDR3 nucleotides read TGTGCCATCCGACTAGCGGGGGCCTACGAGCAGTACTTC. Amino acid sequence: CAIRLAGAYEQYF. Full variable domain (outside the CDR3, taken from reference TRBV2 and TRBJ2-7): EPEVTQTPSHQVTQMGQEVILRCVPISNHLYFYWYRQILGQKVEFLVSFYNNEISEKSEIFDDQFSVERPDGSNFTLKIRSTKLEDSAMYFCAIRLAGAYEQYFGPGTRLTVT.

CDR3 bases: TGTGCCAGCAGCTACCTTCCAGGGGACACCGGGGAGCTGTTTTTT. As protein: CASSYLPGDTGELFF. The J gene is TRBJ2-2, the V gene TRBV6-6; weak D call: TRBD1 (6 bases). The germline V gene has CDR1 MNHNY and CDR2 SVGAGI (reference sequence). The CDR3 runs to 15 residues. Trimming took off 6 bases at V and 3 bases at J, with 14 bases between the two ends.

The J gene is TRBJ2-7, the V gene TRBV6-1, with TRBD1 as a possible D gene (5 bases). This CDR3 region has 13 residues. Trimming cost V 5 bases and J 3 bases, with 11 bases left between them. In germline, CDR1 is MNHNS, CDR2 SASEGT. CDR3 in DNA: TGTGCCAGCAGTTCCAGGGTGCACTACGAGCAGTACTTC. Amino acids: CASSSRVHYEQYF.

The rearrangement joins TRBV5-5 to TRBJ2-3, with D tentatively TRBD1 (5 bases). The V end was cut by 2 bases, the J end by 0 bases, with 22 bases between. Germline V gene sequence: CDR1 SGHKS, CDR2 YYEKEE (reference sequence). The CDR3 extends over 19 amino acids. The CDR3 reads CASSLQALSFSTSTDTQYF. CDR3 DNA: TGTGCCAGCAGCTTACAGGCCCTATCATTTAGTACTAGCACAGATACGCAGTATTTT.

The chain couples TRBV5-1 to TRBJ2-5, with D possibly matching TRBD1 (6 bases). This CDR3 comprises 15 residues. Deletions cut 4 bases from V and 3 bases from J, with 16 bases between. The V gene's germline CDR1 is SGHRS and CDR2 YFSETQ. Written as DNA, the CDR3 is TGCGCCAGCAGCCTCGGACAGCGGACGGAAGAGACCCAGTACTTC. It yields the protein CASSLGQRTEETQYF.

The rearrangement joins TRBV11-3 to TRBJ1-5; a weak D match, TRBD1 (5 bases). Trimming took off 5 bases at V and 4 bases at J, with 15 bases between the two ends. The CDR3 runs 15 residues. Germline V CDR1 and CDR2: SGHNT, YENEEA. The CDR3, as DNA: TGTGCCAGCAGCCCCCATGGTGGGGCAAATCAGCCCCAGCATTTT. Translated, it gives CASSPHGGANQPQHF.

As for this clone: This same CDR3 is encoded by further DNA sequences in the sample. The rearrangement joins TRBV5-1 to TRBJ2-6, with TRBD1 identical over 7 bases. V trimming: 0 bases; J trimming: 2 bases; junction bases outside the gene matches: 2. The CDR3 extends over 16 amino acids. The germline gives CDR1 SGHRS, CDR2 YFSETQ. The CDR3 nucleotides read TGCGCCAGCAGCTTGGGGCAGGGGGCTGGGGCCAACGTCCTGACTTTC. Amino acid sequence: CASSLGQGAGANVLTF.

The chain uses TRBV5-1 and TRBJ2-3, with 8 bases aligning to TRBD2. The CDR3 length is 17 residues. Germline V gene data show CDR1 as SGHRS and CDR2 as YFSETQ. Unmatched junction bases numbered 7, after V lost 1 base and J lost 0 bases. Here the CDR3 DNA reads TGCGCCAGCAGCTTGAAAGGTCAGCGGGGGAGCACAGATACGCAGTATTTT. Its protein product is CASSLKGQRGSTDTQYF.

CDR3 residues: CASITASGYEQYF. The CDR3 DNA is TGTGCCAGCATCACAGCTAGCGGGTACGAGCAGTACTTC. The chain uses TRBV2 and TRBJ2-7; TRBD2 agrees at 8 bases. The CDR3 is 13 residues long. V was clipped by 7 bases and J by 4 bases; unmatched bases: 6. Germline CDR1 SNHLY, CDR2 FYNNEI.

This rearrangement joins TRBV7-2 to TRBJ2-7, with 12 bases fitting TRBD2. CDR3 length: 14 amino acids. The V segment lost 5 bases and the J segment 5 bases; nucleotides outside the gene matches: 4. Per germline, CDR1 SGHTA and CDR2 FQGNSA. The CDR3 DNA follows: TGTGCCAGCAGCCCCCTAGCGGGGGGGGACGAGCAGTACTTC. Translation: CASSPLAGGDEQYF.

Details on this clone: This may be a read error: a much more frequent sequence differs by one nucleotide. The DNA of the CDR3 is TGTGCCAGCAGTTACTACTCTGGGGCCAACGTCCTGACTTTC. Residues: CASSYYSGANVLTF. The chain recombines TRBV2 with TRBJ2-6, with D hard to call. Trimming left V 5 bases short and J 0 bases short, with 5 bases between. The CDR3 spans 14 residues. Germline V CDR1 and CDR2: SNHLY, FYNNEI.

The chain joins TRBV18 to TRBJ2-2, with D unresolved. Germline V gene lookup returns CDR1 KGHSH and CDR2 LQKENI. Trimming took 4 bases from V and 5 from J, leaving 14 bases between them. The CDR3 is 15 amino acids. CDR3 amino acids: CASSRGEAVTGELFF. The CDR3 DNA reads as TGTGCCAGCTCACGTGGGGAAGCAGTGACCGGGGAGCTGTTTTTT.

The genes are TRBV10-3 and TRBJ2-2; D uncertain. Germline V gene data show CDR1 as ENHRY and CDR2 as SYGVKD. With 7 bases removed from V and 4 bases from J, the gap between germline ends came to 10 bases. The CDR3 extends over 13 amino acids. CDR3 loop: CAITWPGTGELFF. CDR3 DNA: TGTGCCATCACCTGGCCCGGCACCGGGGAGCTGTTTTTT.

The genes are TRBV6-6 and TRBJ1-1; D gene unclear. The CDR3 is made up of 14 amino acids. Looked up from germline, CDR1 is MNHNY and CDR2 is SVGAGI (reference sequence). The ends were cut back, 5 bases at V and 1 base at J, with 11 bases in the middle. The CDR3 sequence is CASSPLGRNTEAFF. In DNA form, the CDR3 reads TGTGCCAGCAGTCCTCTGGGGAGGAACACTGAAGCTTTCTTT.

The chain uses TRBV28 and TRBJ2-7; 8 bases agree with TRBD1. Per the germline V gene, CDR1 is MDHEN and CDR2 is SYDVKM. V gave up 5 bases and J gave up 2 bases; unmatched junction bases: 5. The CDR3 contains 14 residues. CDR3 sequence (DNA): TGTGCCAGCAGTCGTCCGGGACAGGCCTACGAGCAGTACTTC. This codes for CASSRPGQAYEQYF.

The chain joins TRBV4-1 to TRBJ1-6, with unresolved D. Germline lookup yields CDR1 MGHRA and CDR2 YSYEKL. V shed 0 bases and J shed 13 bases, with 19 bases lying between them. CDR3 length equals 16 residues. Here the CDR3 reads CASSQEPTTLRLPLHF. CDR3 in DNA: TGCGCCAGCAGCCAAGAGCCGACAACTTTGCGTTTGCCCCTCCACTTT.

The rearrangement uses TRBV30 and TRBJ2-3; 7 bases are shared with TRBD2. The CDR3 runs to 14 residues. Per the germline V gene, CDR1 is GTSNPN and CDR2 is SVGIG (reference sequence). V dropped 3 bases and J dropped 0; count of bases not matched to a gene: 3. For the CDR3, the DNA is TGTGCCTGGAGGGGGAGGGTAAGCACAGATACGCAGTATTTT. Protein: CAWRGRVSTDTQYF.

The chain couples TRBV7-2 to TRBJ2-5, with 7 bases identical to TRBD2. The CDR3 spans 16 residues. V gave up 0 bases and J gave up 5 bases; unmatched junction bases: 9. CDR1 is SGHTA and CDR2 is FQGNSA in the germline V gene. CDR3 loop: CASSLAAAGVWETQYF. The CDR3 DNA follows: TGTGCCAGCAGCTTAGCGGCCGCGGGAGTATGGGAGACCCAGTACTTC.

The chain has TRBV2 and TRBJ2-7; D not resolved. Trimming took off 5 bases at V and 0 bases at J, with 5 bases between the two ends. This CDR3 has 12 amino acids. The germline V gene encodes CDR1 SNHLY and CDR2 FYNNEI. In DNA, the CDR3 is TGTGCCAGCAGTACGACCTCCTACGAGCAGTACTTC. Amino acids: CASSTTSYEQYF.

The CDR3 DNA sequence: TGTGCCAGCAGGGGCAGTTTGAACACCGGGGAGCTGTTTTTT. The encoded protein is CASRGSLNTGELFF. The chain employs TRBV6-1 and TRBJ2-2; D is uncertain. This CDR3 comprises 14 residues. Trimming cost V 6 bases and J 1 base, with 9 bases left between them. CDR1 and CDR2 from the germline V gene are MNHNS and SASEGT.